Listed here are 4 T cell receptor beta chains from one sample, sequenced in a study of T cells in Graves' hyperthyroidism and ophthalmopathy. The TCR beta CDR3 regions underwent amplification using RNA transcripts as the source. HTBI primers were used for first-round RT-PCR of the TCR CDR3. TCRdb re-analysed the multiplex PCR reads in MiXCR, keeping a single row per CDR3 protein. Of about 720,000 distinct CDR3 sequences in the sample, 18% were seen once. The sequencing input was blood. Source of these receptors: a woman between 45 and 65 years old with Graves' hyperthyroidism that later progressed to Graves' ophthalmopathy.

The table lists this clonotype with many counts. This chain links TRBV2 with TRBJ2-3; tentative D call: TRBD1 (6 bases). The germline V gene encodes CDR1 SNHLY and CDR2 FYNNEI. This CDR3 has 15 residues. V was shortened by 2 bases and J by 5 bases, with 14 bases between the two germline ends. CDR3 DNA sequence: TGTGCCAGCAGTGAATTGGGCCAGGGGCAAGATACGCAGTATTTT. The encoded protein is CASSELGQGQDTQYF. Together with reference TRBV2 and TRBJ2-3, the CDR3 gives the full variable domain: EPEVTQTPSHQVTQMGQEVILRCVPISNHLYFYWYRQILGQKVEFLVSFYNNEISEKSEIFDDQFSVERPDGSNFTLKIRSTKLEDSAMYFCASSELGQGQDTQYFGPGTRLTVL.

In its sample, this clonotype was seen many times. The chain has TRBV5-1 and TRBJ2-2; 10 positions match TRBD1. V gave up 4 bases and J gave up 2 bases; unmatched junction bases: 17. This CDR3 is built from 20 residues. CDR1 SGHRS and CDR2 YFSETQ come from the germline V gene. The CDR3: CASSRWPGTGVAYNTGELFF. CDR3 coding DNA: TGCGCCAGCAGCCGGTGGCCCGGGACAGGGGTAGCCTATAACACCGGGGAGCTGTTTTTT.

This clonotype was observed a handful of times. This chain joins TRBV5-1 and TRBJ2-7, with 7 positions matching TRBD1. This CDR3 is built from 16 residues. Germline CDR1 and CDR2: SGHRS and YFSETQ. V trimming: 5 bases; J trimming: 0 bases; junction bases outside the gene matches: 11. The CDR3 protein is CASRDSGTVYSYEQYF. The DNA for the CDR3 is TGCGCCAGCAGAGACTCCGGGACAGTCTACTCCTACGAGCAGTACTTC.

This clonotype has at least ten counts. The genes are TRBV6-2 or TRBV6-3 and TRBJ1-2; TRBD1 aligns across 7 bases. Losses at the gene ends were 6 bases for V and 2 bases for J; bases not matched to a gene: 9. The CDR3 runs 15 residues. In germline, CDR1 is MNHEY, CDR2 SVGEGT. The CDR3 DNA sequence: TGTGCCAGCAGCTACCGCCGGGACAGCAACTATGGCTACACCTTC. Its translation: CASSYRRDSNYGYTF.